This T cell receptor beta chain was recorded in a study of PD-L1 blockade in urothelial cancer. Time point noted: pretreatment peripheral blood. V was clipped by 3 bases and J by 8 bases; unmatched bases: 9. Germline-derived CDR1 and CDR2 are SEHNR and FQNEAQ (reference sequence). The CDR3 extends over 16 amino acids. Clones were sequenced by immunoSEQ multiplex PCR, and TCRdb holds only the in-frame ones, with some missing. The sample lists 90,000 or so clones, about 90% occurring once. Here the sequenced sample was PBMCs, taken around atezolizumab (anti-PD-L1) treatment. The chain employs TRBV7-9 and TRBJ2-1, with 11 bases matching TRBD2. The receptor was derived from a woman of 80 years or more with urothelial cancer. CDR3 sequence: CASSLLAGGGGDEQFF. Written as DNA, the CDR3 is TGTGCCAGCAGCTTGTTAGCGGGAGGGGGCGGCGATGAGCAGTTCTTC.